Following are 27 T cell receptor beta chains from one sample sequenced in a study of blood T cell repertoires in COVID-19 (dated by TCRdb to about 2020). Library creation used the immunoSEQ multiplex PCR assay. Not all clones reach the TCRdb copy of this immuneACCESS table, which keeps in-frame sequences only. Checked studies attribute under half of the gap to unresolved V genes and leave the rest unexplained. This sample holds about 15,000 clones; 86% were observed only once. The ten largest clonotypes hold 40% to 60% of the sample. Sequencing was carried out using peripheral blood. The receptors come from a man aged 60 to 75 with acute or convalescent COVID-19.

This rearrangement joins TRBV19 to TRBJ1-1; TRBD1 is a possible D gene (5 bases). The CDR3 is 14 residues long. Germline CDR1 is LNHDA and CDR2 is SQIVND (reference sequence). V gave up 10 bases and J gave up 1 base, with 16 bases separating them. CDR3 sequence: CAKEEGRWNTEAFF. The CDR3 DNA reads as TGTGCCAAGGAGGAGGGGCGCTGGAACACTGAAGCTTTCTTT.

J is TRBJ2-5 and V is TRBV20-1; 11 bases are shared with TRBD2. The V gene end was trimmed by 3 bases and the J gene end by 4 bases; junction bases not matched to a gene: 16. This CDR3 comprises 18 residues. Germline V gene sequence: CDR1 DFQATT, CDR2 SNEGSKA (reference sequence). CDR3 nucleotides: TGCAGTGCTAGTGCCCAGGTAGCGGGGGGGCTAGGAGGAGAGACCCAGTACTTC. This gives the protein CSASAQVAGGLGGETQYF.

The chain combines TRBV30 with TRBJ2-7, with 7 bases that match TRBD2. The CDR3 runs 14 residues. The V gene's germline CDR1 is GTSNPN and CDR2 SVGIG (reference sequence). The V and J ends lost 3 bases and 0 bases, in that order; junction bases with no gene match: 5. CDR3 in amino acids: CAWRAGGSSYEQYF. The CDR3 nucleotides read TGTGCCTGGAGGGCCGGGGGGAGCTCCTACGAGCAGTACTTC.

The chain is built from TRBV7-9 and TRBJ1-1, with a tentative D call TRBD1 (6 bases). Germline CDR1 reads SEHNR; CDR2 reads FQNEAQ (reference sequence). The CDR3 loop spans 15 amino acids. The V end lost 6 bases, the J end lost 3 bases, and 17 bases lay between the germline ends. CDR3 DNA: TGTGCCAGCAGGGCAACGATAGGGGGTGACACTGAAGCTTTCTTT. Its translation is CASRATIGGDTEAFF.

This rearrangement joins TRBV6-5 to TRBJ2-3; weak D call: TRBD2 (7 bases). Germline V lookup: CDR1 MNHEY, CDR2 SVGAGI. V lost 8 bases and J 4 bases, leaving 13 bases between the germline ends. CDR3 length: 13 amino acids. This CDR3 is CASSTRGPDTQYF. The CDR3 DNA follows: TGTGCCAGCTCGACGCGGGGGCCAGATACGCAGTATTTT.

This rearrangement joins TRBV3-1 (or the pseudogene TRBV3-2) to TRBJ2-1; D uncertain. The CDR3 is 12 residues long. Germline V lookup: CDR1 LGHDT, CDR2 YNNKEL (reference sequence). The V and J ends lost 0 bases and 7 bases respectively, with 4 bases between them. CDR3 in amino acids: CASSQDLNEQFF. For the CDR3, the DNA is TGTGCCAGCAGCCAAGATCTGAATGAGCAGTTCTTC.

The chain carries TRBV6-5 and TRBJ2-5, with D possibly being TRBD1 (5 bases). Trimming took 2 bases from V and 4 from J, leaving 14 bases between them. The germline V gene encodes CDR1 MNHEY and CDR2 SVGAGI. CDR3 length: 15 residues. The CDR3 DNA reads TGTGCCAGCAGTTACGTCCTGGGTGGGGCAGAGACCCAGTACTTC. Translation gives CASSYVLGGAETQYF.

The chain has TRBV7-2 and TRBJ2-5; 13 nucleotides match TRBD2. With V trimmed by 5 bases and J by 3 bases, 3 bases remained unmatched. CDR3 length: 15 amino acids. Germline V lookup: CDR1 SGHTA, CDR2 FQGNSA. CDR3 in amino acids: CASSPTSGGEETQYF. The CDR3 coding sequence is TGTGCCAGCAGCCCCACTAGCGGGGGGGAAGAGACCCAGTACTTC.

The CDR3 sequence is CASRTPTGPPDTQYF. In nucleotides, the CDR3 is TGTGCCAGCAGGACACCGACAGGGCCCCCAGATACGCAGTATTTT. The rearrangement joins TRBV28 to TRBJ2-3; 7 bases line up with TRBD1. Germline-derived CDR1 and CDR2 are MDHEN and SYDVKM. The CDR3 runs to 15 residues. With V trimmed by 6 bases and J by 4 bases, 10 bases remained unmatched. Combining the CDR3 with reference TRBV28 and TRBJ2-3 gives the whole variable domain DVKVTQSSRYLVKRTGEKVFLECVQDMDHENMFWYRQDPGLGLRLIYFSYDVKMKEKGDIPEGYSVSREKKERFSLILESASTNQTSMYLCASRTPTGPPDTQYFGPGTRLTVL.

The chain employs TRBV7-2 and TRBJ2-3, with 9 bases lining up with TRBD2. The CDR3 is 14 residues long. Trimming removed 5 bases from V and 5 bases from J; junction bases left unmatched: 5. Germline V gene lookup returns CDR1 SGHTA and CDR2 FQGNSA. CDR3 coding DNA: TGTGCCAGCAGCCGTGGGACTAGCCAAGATACGCAGTATTTT. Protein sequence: CASSRGTSQDTQYF.

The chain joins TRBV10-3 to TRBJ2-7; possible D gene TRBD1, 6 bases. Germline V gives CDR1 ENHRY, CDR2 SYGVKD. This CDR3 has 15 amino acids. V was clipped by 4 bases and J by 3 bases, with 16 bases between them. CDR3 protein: CAISGTRQAIYEQYF. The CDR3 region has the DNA TGTGCCATCAGTGGGACTCGACAGGCGATCTACGAGCAGTACTTC.

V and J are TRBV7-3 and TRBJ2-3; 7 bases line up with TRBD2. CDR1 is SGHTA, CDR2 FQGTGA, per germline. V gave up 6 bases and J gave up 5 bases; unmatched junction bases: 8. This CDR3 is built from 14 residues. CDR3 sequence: CASSRRLAGDTQYF. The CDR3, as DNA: TGTGCCAGCAGTCGGCGACTAGCTGGAGATACGCAGTATTTT.

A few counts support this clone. The CDR3 region is CASSQVWGQGEKLFF. CDR3 DNA sequence: TGTGCCAGCAGCCAAGTCTGGGGGCAAGGTGAAAAACTGTTTTTT. This rearrangement joins TRBV4-2 to TRBJ1-4; maybe TRBD1 (6 bases). The germline V and J ends were trimmed by 1 base and 7 bases, with 13 bases remaining between them. The CDR3 runs 15 residues. CDR1 is LGHNA, CDR2 YNFKEQ, per germline.

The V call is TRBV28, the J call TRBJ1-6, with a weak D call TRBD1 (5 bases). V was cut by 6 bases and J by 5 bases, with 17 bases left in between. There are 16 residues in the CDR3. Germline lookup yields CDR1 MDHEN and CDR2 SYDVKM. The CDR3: CASSLTRDSNNSPLHF. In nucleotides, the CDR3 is TGTGCCAGCAGCCTAACTCGAGACAGCAATAATTCACCCCTCCACTTT.

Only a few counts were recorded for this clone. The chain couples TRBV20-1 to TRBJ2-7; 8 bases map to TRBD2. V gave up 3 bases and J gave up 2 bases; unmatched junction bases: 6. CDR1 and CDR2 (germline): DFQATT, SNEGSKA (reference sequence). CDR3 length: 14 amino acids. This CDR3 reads CSASTDGRAYEQYF. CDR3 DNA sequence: TGCAGTGCTAGTACGGACGGGAGGGCCTACGAGCAGTACTTC.

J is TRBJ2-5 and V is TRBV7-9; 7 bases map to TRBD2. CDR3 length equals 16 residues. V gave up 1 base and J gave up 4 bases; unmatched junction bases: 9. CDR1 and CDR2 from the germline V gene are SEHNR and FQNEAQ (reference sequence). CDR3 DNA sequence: TGTGCCAGCAGCTTAGTTCGCGGGAGTCTTGGAGAGACCCAGTACTTC. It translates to CASSLVRGSLGETQYF.

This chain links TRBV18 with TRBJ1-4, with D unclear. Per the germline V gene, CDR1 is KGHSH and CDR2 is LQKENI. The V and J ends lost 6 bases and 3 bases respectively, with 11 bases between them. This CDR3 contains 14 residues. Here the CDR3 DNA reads TGTGCCAGCTCGAGGGCAGCCTCTAATGAAAAACTGTTTTTT. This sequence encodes CASSRAASNEKLFF.

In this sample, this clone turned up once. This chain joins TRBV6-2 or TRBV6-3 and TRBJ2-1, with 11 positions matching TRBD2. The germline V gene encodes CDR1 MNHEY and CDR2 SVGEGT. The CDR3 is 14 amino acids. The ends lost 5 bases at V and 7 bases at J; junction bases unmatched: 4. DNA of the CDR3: TGTGCCAGCAGTCAACTAGCGGGAGCTAATGAGCAGTTCTTC. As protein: CASSQLAGANEQFF.

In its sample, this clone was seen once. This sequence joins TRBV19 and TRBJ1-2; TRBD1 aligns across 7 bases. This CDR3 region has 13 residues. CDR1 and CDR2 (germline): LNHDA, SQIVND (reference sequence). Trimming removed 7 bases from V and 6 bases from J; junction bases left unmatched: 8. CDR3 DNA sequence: TGTGCCAGTATGCAGGGGACAGCACATGGCTACACCTTC. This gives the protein CASMQGTAHGYTF.

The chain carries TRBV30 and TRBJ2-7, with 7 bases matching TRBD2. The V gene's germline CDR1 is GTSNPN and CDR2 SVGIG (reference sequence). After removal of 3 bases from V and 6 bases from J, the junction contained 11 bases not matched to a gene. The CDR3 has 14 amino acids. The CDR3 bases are TGTGCCTGGAGCGGGCTAGCGGCCCTCGGCGAGCAGTACTTC. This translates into CAWSGLAALGEQYF.

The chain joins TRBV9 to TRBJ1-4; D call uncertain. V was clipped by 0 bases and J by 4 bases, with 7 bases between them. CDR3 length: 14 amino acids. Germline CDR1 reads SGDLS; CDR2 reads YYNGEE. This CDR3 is CASSVEAGNEKLFF. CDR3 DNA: TGTGCCAGCAGCGTAGAGGCGGGTAATGAAAAACTGTTTTTT.

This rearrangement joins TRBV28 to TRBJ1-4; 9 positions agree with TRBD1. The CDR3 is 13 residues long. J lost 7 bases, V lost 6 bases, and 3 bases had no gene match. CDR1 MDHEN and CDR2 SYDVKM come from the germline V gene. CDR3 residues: CASRQGATEKLFF. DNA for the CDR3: TGTGCCAGCAGACAGGGGGCGACTGAAAAACTGTTTTTT.

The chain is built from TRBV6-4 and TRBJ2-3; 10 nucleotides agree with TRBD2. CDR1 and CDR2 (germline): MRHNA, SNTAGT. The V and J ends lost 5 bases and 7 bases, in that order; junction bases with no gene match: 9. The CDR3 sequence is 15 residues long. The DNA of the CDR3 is TGTGCCAGCAGTTCGCTAGCGGGAGAGGCGAATACGCAGTATTTT. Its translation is CASSSLAGEANTQYF.

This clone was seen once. The CDR3 region has the DNA TGTGCCAGCAGCTCCGGGACAGGGTATGCCGGGGAGCTGTTTTTT. Its protein is CASSSGTGYAGELFF. The rearrangement joins TRBV5-6 to TRBJ2-2; 9 bases agree with TRBD1. Germline CDR1 SGHDT, CDR2 YYEEEE. Losses at the gene ends were 3 bases for V and 6 bases for J; bases not matched to a gene: 6. The CDR3 extends over 15 amino acids.

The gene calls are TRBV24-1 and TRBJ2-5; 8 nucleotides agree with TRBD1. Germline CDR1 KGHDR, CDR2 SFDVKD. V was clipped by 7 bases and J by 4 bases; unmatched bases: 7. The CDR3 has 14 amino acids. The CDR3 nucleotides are TGTGCCACCAGCAGGACAGGGAAAGGAGAGACCCAGTACTTC. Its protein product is CATSRTGKGETQYF.

The CDR3 nucleotides are TGTGCCATCAGTGAGCGGCAGGGTGGCAATCAGCCCCAGCATTTT. As protein: CAISERQGGNQPQHF. V usage is TRBV10-3 and J usage is TRBJ1-5, with D possibly being TRBD1 (5 bases). This CDR3 region has 15 residues. Germline CDR1 reads ENHRY; CDR2 reads SYGVKD. Trimming pared 2 bases from V and 2 bases from J, leaving 10 bases between.

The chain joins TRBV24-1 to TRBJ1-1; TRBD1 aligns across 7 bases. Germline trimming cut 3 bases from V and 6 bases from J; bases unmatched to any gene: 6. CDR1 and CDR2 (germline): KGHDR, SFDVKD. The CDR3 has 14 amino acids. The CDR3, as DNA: TGTGCCACCAGTGATGGCCTTACAGGGGCTGAAGCTTTCTTT. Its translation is CATSDGLTGAEAFF.